This TCR beta chain was captured in a study of early T cells in non-severe SARS-CoV-2 infection. TCRdb reprocessed the 5' RACE reads via MiXCR and lists one record per CDR3 protein. Of fewer than 85,000 distinct CDR3 sequences listed, less than 15% are singletons. Per the germline V gene, CDR1 is LGHDT and CDR2 is YNNKEL (reference sequence). The CDR3 consists of 17 residues. V lost 4 bases and J lost 0, with 13 bases in between. The J gene is TRBJ2-6, the V gene TRBV3-1; tentatively, D is TRBD2 (7 bases). The source is an adult who was a healthcare worker with PCR-confirmed SARS-CoV-2 infection or an uninfected control (not recorded which). Input material: whole blood. The CDR3 nucleotides are TGTGCCAGCAGCCTCCGCGGGGGCCACTCTGGGGCCAACGTCCTGACTTTC. This gives the protein CASSLRGGHSGANVLTF.